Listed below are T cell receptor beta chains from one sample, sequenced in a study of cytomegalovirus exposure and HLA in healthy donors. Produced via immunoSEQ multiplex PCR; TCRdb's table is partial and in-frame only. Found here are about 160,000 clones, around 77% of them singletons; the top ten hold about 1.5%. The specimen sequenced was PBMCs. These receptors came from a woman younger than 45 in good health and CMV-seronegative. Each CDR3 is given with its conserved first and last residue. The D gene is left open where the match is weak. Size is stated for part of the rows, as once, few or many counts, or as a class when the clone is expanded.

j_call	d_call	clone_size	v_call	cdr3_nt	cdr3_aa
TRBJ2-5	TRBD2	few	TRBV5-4	TGTGCCAGCAGCCCGGGACTAGCGGGGGGGCAAGAGACCCAGTACTTC	CASSPGLAGGQETQYF
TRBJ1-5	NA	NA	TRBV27	TGTGCCAGCAGTCCACGACAGGCCCATGGCAATCAGCCCCAGCATTTT	CASSPRQAHGNQPQHF
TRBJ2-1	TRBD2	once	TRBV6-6	TGTGCCAGCAGTTACTCGGGCGGGGGGGCCGGGGTTGAGCAGTTCTTC	CASSYSGGGAGVEQFF
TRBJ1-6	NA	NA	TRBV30	TGTGCCTGGAGTGTACTCAATTCACCCCTCCACTTT	CAWSVLNSPLHF
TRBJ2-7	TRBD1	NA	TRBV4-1	TGCGCCAGCAGTCAGTCGGGACAGGGGTCCTACGAGCAGTACTTC	CASSQSGQGSYEQYF
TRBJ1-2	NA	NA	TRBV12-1	TGTGCCAGCAGCTGCGCTGGCTACACCTTC	CASSCAGYTF
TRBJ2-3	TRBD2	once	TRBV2	TGTGCCAACCTTCCTAGCGGGGTGAATACGCAGTATTTT	CANLPSGVNTQYF
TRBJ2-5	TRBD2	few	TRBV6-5	TGTGCCAGCAGTGCCGCGGGGGGACCAAAGAGAACCCAGTACTTC	CASSAAGGPKRTQYF
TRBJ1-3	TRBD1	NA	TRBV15	TGTGCCACCAGCAGAGATCTGGGACAGGGGGCCCGGAACACCATATATTTT	CATSRDLGQGARNTIYF
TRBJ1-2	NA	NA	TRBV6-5	TGTGCCAGCACCGTATCCGAGGACACCACATATGGCTACACCTTC	CASTVSEDTTYGYTF
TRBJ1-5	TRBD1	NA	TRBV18	TGTGCCAGCTCACTCTCCGGGACAGGGGATCAGCCCCAGCATTTT	CASSLSGTGDQPQHF
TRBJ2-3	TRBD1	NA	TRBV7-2	TGTGCCAGCAGCGCGACAGGGGTCACAGATACGCAGTATTTT	CASSATGVTDTQYF
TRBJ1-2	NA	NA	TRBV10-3	TGTGCCATCAGTCCCCAGGTAAACGGTGGCTACACCTTC	CAISPQVNGGYTF
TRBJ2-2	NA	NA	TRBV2	TGTGCCAGCAGAAAAACAGGGACGGGGGAGCTGTTTTTT	CASRKTGTGELFF
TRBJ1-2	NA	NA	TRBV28	TGTGCCAGCAACCCCGGGATTAACTATGGCTACACCTTC	CASNPGINYGYTF
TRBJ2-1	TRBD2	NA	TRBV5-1	TGCGCCAGCAGCCTAGGGACTAGCGGGGGCTACAATGAGCAGTTCTTC	CASSLGTSGGYNEQFF
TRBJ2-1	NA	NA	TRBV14	TGTGCCAGCTCCCGCCCGAGGAGAAGGTCCTACAATGAGCAGTTCTTC	CASSRPRRRSYNEQFF
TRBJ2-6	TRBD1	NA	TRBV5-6	TGTGCCAGCAGCTTAAGATCACAGGGGGCTGGGGCCAACGTCCTGACTTTC	CASSLRSQGAGANVLTF
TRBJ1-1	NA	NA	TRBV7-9	TGTGCCAGCAGCTTGTGGACTCAAACGGGGATCCCTGAAGCTTTCTTT	CASSLWTQTGIPEAFF
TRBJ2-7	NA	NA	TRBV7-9	TGTGCCAGCAGCCCAGGCAGCGGGGACAGGTACGAGCAGTACTTC	CASSPGSGDRYEQYF
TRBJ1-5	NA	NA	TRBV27	TGTGCCAGCAGTTTAGAGAAGGGGCGCGGCCAGCATTTT	CASSLEKGRGQHF
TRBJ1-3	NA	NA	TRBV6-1	TGTGCCAGTAGACAACCCTCTGGAAACACCATATATTTT	CASRQPSGNTIYF
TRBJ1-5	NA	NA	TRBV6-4	TGTGCCAGCAGCGAAACATATCAGCCCCAGCATTTT	CASSETYQPQHF
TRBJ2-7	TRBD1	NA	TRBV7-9	TGTGCCAGCAGCAGGGACAGCTACTACGAGCAGTACTTC	CASSRDSYYEQYF
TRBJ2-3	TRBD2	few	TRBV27	TGTGCCAGCAGTTTAGTTGCGGGGGGGAGCACAGATACGCAGTATTTT	CASSLVAGGSTDTQYF
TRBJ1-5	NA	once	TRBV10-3	TGTGCCATCAGTACAGGGCCCGGCAATCAGCCCCAGCATTTT	CAISTGPGNQPQHF
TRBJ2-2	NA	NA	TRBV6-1	TGTGCCAGCAGTATCCAGGCCGGTGACACCGGGGAGCTGTTTTTT	CASSIQAGDTGELFF
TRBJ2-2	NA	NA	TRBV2	TGTGCCAGCAGACAGAACACCGGGGAGCTGTTTTTT	CASRQNTGELFF
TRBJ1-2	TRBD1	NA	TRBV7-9	TGTTCCAGCAGGTGGGGACAGGGGCAGGGCTACACCTTC	CSSRWGQGQGYTF
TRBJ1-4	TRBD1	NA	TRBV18	TGTGCCAGCTCACCCGGGACAGGGTGGAGCGAAAAACTGTTTTTT	CASSPGTGWSEKLFF
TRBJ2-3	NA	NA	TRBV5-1	TGCGCCAGCAGCCAAGGAACGGGGATCACAGATACGCAGTATTTT	CASSQGTGITDTQYF
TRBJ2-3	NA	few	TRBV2	TGTGCCAGCACGCAGGTCAACATACTCGGAAGCACAGATACGCAGTATTTT	CASTQVNILGSTDTQYF
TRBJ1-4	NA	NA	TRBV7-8	TGTGCCAGCAGCCAGACAGGAGACCATGAAAAACTGTTTTTT	CASSQTGDHEKLFF
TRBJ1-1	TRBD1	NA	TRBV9	TGTGCCAGCAGCTCTTCCCAGGGGGCGAACACTGAAGCTTTCTTT	CASSSSQGANTEAFF
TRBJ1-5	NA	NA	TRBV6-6	TGTGCCAGCAGTTACGCAGATAGCAATCAGCCCCAGCATTTT	CASSYADSNQPQHF
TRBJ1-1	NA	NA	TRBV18	TGTGCCAGCTCACCTTCATTAGCGGGGACTGAAGCTTTCTTT	CASSPSLAGTEAFF
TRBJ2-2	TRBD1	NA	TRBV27	TGTGCCAGCAGTCCCGGGACAGCAAACACCGGGGAGCTGTTTTTT	CASSPGTANTGELFF
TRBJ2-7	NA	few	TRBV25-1	TGTGCCAGCAGTGTAATGAGGACTTCGAGATACGAGCAGTACTTC	CASSVMRTSRYEQYF
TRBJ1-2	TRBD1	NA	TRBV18	TGTGCCAGCAGCCCAACAGGGGCGGGCTATGGCTACACCTTC	CASSPTGAGYGYTF
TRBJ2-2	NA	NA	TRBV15	TGTGCCACCAGCAGAGATCGTCGGGGGACCGGGGAGCTGTTTTTT	CATSRDRRGTGELFF
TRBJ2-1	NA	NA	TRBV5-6	TGTGCCAGCAGCTTGGTCACAGGGTACTACAATGAGCAGTTCTTC	CASSLVTGYYNEQFF
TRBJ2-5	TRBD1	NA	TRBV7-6	TGTGCCAGCAGCCGAAAAGGGACAGGGGGGTACCAAGAGACCCAGTACTTC	CASSRKGTGGYQETQYF
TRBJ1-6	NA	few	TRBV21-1	TGTGCCAGCAGCAAAGTCCGGGACAGGTCGTCCTCACCCCTCCACTTT	CASSKVRDRSSSPLHF
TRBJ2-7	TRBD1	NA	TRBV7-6	TGTGCCAGCAGCCCACTACAGGGGATCTACGAGCAGTACTTC	CASSPLQGIYEQYF
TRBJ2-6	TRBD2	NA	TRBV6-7	TGTGCCAGCAGTACGACTAGCGGGGGGGCCATAGCTGGGGCCAACGTCCTGACTTTC	CASSTTSGGAIAGANVLTF
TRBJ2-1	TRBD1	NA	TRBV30	TGTGCCCACAGGGGCAGGGTCTACAATGAGCAGTTCTTC	CAHRGRVYNEQFF
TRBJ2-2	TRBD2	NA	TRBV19	TGTGCCAGTAGTCGGGGAGGGCTACGTACCGGGGAGCTGTTTTTT	CASSRGGLRTGELFF
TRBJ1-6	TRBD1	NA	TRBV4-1	TGCGCCAGCAGCCAATGGACAGGGGATTCACCCCTCCACTTT	CASSQWTGDSPLHF
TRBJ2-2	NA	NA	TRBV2	TGTGCCAGCACACTGAACACCGGGGAGCTGTTTTTT	CASTLNTGELFF
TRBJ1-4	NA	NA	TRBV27	TGTGCCAGCAGTTTACGGGGGGCCTCACGGGAAAAACTGTTTTTT	CASSLRGASREKLFF
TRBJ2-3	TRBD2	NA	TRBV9	TGTGCCAGCAGCAAAGGGACTAGCGGTCGGGTGTGGGATACGCAGTATTTT	CASSKGTSGRVWDTQYF
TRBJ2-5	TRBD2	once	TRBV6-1	TGTGCCAGCAGTGAACGAATTGGGAGCGGGGGGGAACTCGAGACCCAGTACTTC	CASSERIGSGGELETQYF
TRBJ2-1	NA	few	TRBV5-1	TGCGCCAGCGCCGGCCCGGGAAATGAGCAGTTCTTC	CASAGPGNEQFF
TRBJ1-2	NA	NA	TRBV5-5	TGTGCCAGCAGCTTAACAGGGACGTACCCCTATGGCTACACCTTC	CASSLTGTYPYGYTF
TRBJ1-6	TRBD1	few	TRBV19	TGTGCCAGCGTAGGACAGGGGGATTCACCCCTCCACTTT	CASVGQGDSPLHF
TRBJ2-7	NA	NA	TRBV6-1	TGTGCCAGCAGTATAGCGCGCGAGCAGTACTTC	CASSIAREQYF
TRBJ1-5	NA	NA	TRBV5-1	TGCGCCAGCAGCCCAGACAGCAATCAGCCTCAGCATTTT	CASSPDSNQPQHF
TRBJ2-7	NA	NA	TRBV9	TGTGCCAGCAGCGTAGGTATTACCTACGAGCAGTACTTC	CASSVGITYEQYF
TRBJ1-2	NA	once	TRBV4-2	TGTGCCAGCAGCCACGGACGGGGTTATGGCTACACCTTC	CASSHGRGYGYTF